This T cell receptor (beta chain) appears in the sequencing data of a study of tumor-infiltrating lymphocytes in primary liver carcinoma. The template, roughly 0.45 ug total RNA, yielded TCR beta cDNA made with a constant-region primer. Slightly modified ARM-PCR served as the procedure for the TCR beta libraries. These libraries came from three rounds of nested multiplex PCR. A C-beta reverse primer was combined with TRBV1-TRBV30 forward primers in the first two PCR rounds, and each round had roughly 11 cycles. TCRdb reprocessed the multiplex PCR reads with MiXCR, giving one entry per CDR3 protein. The profile covers 300,000 to 400,000 distinct CDR3 sequences, with 65% appearing a single time and roughly 9% taken by the ten largest. Per the germline V gene, CDR1 is MDHEN and CDR2 is SYDVKM. V lost 9 bases, J lost 0 bases, and 12 bases lay in between. This CDR3 has 13 residues. Researchers drew blood RNA from unsorted whole blood and extracted germline DNA as well.

The J gene is TRBJ2-7, the V gene TRBV28; a weak D match, TRBD1 (6 bases). The source is a man aged 40-55 years with primary liver carcinoma and hepatitis B virus infection. The material sequenced was peripheral blood. In nucleotides, the CDR3 is TGTGCCAGTACGACAGGAAGCTCCTACGAGCAGTACTTC. It encodes CASTTGSSYEQYF.